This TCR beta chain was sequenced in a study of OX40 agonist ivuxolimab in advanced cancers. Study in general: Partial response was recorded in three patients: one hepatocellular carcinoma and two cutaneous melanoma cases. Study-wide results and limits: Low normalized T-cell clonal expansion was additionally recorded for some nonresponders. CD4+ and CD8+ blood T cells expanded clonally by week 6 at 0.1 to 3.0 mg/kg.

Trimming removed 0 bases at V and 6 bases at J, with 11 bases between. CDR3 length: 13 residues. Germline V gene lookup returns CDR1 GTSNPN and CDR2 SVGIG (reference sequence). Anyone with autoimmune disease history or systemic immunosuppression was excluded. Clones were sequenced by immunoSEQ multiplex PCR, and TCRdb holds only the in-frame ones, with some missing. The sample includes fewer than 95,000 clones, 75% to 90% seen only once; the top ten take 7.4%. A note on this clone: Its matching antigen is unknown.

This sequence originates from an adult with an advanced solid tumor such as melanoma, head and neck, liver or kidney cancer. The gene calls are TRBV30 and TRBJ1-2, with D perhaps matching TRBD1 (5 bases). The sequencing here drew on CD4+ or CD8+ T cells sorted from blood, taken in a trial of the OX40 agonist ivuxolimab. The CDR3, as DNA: TGTGCCTGGAGTGTACGGCAGGGACATGGCTACACCTTC. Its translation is CAWSVRQGHGYTF.